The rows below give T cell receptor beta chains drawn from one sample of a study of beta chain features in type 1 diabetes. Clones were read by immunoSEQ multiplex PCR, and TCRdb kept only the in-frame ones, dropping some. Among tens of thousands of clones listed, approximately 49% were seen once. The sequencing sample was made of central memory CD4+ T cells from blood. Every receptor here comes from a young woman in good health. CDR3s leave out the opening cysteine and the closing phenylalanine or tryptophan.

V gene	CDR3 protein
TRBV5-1	ASSKTGTGNTIY
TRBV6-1	ASRRTEAGANVLT
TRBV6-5	ASTLPGGFTQY
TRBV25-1	ASSELGHTDTQY
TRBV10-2	ASSDSGNDGYT
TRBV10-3	AISERGAQETQY
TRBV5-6	ASSSGLAGSDTQY
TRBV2	ASSPTSGGAGEQF
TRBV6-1	ASRVGGIETQY
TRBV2	ASSERGNYGYT
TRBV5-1	ASRTGGGETRTYRETQY
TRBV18	ASSRTASDETQY
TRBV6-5	ASSYVRDTQETQY
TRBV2	ASSGDRQETQY
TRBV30	ANPGTGGYPNYGYT
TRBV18	ASSQGTSRNEQF
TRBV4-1	ASSQHNRGLNTDTQY
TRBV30	AWIPSGTQANLYGYT
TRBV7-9	ASSESSGRFHEQF
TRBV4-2	ASSQGTAEAF
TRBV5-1	ASSLGGTGTPDTQY
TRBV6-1	ASRPGLVYEQY
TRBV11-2	ASSLFGRRTGELF
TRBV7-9	ASSLAASGRHNEQF
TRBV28	ASSRVPAFEQY
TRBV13	ASSLTGRADYGYT
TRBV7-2	ASSLTKENEQY
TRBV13	ASRGVGTSRY
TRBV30	AWSVIGREGYEQY
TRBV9	ASSGRQGEGLNTEAF
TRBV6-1	ASSDPGGRNTEAF
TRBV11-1	ASSFGYQETQY
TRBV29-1	SVTGQGTFETQY
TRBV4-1	ASSQDVTGSNAF
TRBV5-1	ASSLAGTGGEKLF
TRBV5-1	ASSLLGHNEQF
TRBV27	ASSSISGSGTEAF
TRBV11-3	ASSSGQGLQNEQF
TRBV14	ASSQLQGARETQY
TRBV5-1	ASSLGAGTNADTQY
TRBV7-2	ASSWKWGVDQPQH
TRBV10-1	ASSESGGRGRSINEQF
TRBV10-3	AISGPGGSTYNEQF
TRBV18	ASSPGDEQY
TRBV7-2	ASSLDIRGQDYGYT
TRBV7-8	ASSLGQGAAFRTEQF
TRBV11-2	ASSSEGYSPLH
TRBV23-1	ASRPAGWGNTIY
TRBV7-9	ASSLGSGTAKAGELF
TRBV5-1	ASSGSTANTEAF
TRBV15	ATSRRDRGYGYT
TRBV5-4	ASSQGSISVPGELF
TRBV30	AWGPGGTDTQY
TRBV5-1	ASGTDRLYGYT